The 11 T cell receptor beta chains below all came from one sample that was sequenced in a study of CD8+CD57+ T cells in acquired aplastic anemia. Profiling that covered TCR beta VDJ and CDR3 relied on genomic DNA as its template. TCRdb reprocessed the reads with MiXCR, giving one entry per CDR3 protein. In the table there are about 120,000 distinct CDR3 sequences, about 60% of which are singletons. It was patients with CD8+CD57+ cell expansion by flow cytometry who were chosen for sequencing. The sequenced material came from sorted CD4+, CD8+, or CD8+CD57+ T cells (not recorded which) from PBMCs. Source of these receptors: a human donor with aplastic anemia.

CDR3 region: CATSQDEGWEQYF. The CDR3 nucleotides are TGTGCCACCAGCCAGGACGAGGGTTGGGAGCAGTACTTC. This chain joins TRBV15 and TRBJ2-7; perhaps TRBD2 as D (5 bases). Trimming took off 5 bases at V and 7 bases at J, with 15 bases between the two ends. Germline V gene data show CDR1 as LNHNV and CDR2 as YYDKDF (reference sequence). CDR3 length: 13 residues.

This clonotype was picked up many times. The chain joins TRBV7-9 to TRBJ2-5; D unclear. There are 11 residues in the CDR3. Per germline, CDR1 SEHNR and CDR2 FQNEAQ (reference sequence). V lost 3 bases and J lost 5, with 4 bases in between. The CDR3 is CASSFVETQYF. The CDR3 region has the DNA TGTGCCAGCAGCTTCGTCGAGACCCAGTACTTC.

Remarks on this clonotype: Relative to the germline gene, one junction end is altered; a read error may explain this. CDR3 sequence: CASSQDRVADTQYF. CDR3 bases: TGTGCCAGCAGCCAAGATCGAGTGGCAGATACGCAGTATTTT. The chain is built from TRBV4-1 and TRBJ2-3; D uncertain. This CDR3 comprises 14 residues. The germline CDR1 and CDR2 sequences are MGHRA and YSYEKL.

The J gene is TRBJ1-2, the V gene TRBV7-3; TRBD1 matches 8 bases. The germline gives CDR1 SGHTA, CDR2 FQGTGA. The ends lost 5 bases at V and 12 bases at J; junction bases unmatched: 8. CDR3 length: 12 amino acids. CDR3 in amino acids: CASSPLGQEDTF. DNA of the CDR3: TGTGCCAGCAGCCCCCTGGGACAGGAGGACACCTTC.

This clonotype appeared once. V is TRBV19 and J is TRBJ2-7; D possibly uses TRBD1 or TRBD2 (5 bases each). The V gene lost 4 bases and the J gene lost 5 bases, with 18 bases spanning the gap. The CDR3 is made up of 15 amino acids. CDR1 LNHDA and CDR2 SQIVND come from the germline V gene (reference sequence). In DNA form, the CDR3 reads TGTGCCAGTAGTACCCGGGACGGAGACGTCGACGAGCAGTACTTC. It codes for CASSTRDGDVDEQYF.

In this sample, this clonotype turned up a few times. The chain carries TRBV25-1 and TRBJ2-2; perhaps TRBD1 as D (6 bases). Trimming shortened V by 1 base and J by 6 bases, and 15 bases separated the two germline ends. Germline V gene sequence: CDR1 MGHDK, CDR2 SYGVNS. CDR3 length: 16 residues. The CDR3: CASSELGGDLAGELFF. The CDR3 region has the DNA TGTGCCAGCAGTGAATTAGGGGGAGATCTGGCCGGGGAGCTGTTTTTT.

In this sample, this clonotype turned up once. In DNA form, the CDR3 reads TGTGCCACCAGCAGAGATCCGGCAGGGGGCGGCGAGCAGTTCTTC. Encoded protein: CATSRDPAGGGEQFF. The V call is TRBV15, the J call TRBJ2-1; 8 nucleotides match TRBD1. The J segment lost 10 bases and the V segment lost 0 bases, leaving 8 bases of the junction unmatched. CDR3 length: 15 amino acids. Germline loops: CDR1 LNHNV, CDR2 YYDKDF (reference sequence).

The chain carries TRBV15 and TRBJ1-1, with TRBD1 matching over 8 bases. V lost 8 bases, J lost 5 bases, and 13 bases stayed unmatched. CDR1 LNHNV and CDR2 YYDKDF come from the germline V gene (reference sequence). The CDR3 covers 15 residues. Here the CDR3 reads CATGSTRTGKTEAFF. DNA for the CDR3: TGTGCCACCGGATCCACGCGGACAGGGAAAACTGAAGCTTTCTTT.

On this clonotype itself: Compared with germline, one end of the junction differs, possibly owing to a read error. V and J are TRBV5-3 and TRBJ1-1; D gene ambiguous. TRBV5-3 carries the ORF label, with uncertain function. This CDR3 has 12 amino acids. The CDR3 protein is CASSSWSDEAFF. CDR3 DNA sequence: TGTGCCAGCAGCTCCTGGTCCGATGAAGCTTTCTTT.

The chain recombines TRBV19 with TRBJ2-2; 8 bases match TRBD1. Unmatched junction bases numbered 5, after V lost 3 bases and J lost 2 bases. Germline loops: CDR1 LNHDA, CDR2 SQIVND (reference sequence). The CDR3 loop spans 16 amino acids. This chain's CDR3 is CASSMGGQGNTGELFF. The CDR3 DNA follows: TGTGCCAGTAGTATGGGAGGACAGGGTAACACCGGGGAGCTGTTTTTT.

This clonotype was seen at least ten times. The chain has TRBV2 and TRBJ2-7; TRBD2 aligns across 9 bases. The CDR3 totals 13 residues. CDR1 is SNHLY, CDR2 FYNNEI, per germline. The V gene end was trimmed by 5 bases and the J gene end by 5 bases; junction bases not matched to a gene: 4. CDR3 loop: CASSLSGGDEQYF. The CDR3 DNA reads TGTGCCAGCAGTCTTAGCGGGGGAGACGAGCAGTACTTC.